Listed below are T cell receptor beta chains from one sample, sequenced in a study of a mutant IDH1 vaccine in newly diagnosed glioma. No antigen is known for these receptors. The method was immunoSEQ multiplex PCR; TCRdb's version includes in-frame clones alone and lacks a portion of them. The sample has about 65,000 clones, roughly 84% seen once. The sequences come from PBMCs, collected from a glioma patient whose treatment included an IDH1 peptide vaccine. These receptors were obtained from a man aged 25 to 40 with glioma. The conserved cysteine and the conserved F or W are not part of the CDR3 here. The D gene is left open where the match is weak.

d_gene | v_gene | CDR3aa
TRBD1 | TRBV4-2 | ASSPQGTSRTEAF
NA | TRBV28 | ASSPGTQSYNEKLF
NA | TRBV14 | ASSLLDGISGANVLT
TRBD1 | TRBV25-1 | ASSESTGVSPNYGYT
TRBD1 | TRBV7-2 | ASSLWGQGVDTQY
NA | TRBV6-5 | ASGPRPPYEQY
NA | TRBV10-1 | ASSETGTAPYNEQF
TRBD1 | TRBV7-9 | ASSLNRGHEQY
NA | TRBV19 | ASTSGPRGQPQH
TRBD2 | TRBV6-1 | ASSELAGGQETQY
NA | TRBV4-1 | ASSQDSGGHYGYT
NA | TRBV19 | ASSEPGTYTEAF
TRBD1 | TRBV19 | ASSTTGTGKNIQY
NA | TRBV11-3 | ASSLTGGDYNEQF
NA | TRBV4-2 | ASSQATTNTGELF
NA | TRBV5-6 | ASSMGPPESNIQY
NA | TRBV28 | ASSVPAGTTSYSNQPQH
TRBD1 | TRBV19 | ASRPGTGFGELF
TRBD1 | TRBV6-5 | ASSSPGGAYQF
NA | TRBV6-6 | ASSSPQQGAIYGYT
NA | TRBV7-2 | ASRALASETQY
NA | TRBV5-6 | ASSLGVNQPQH
TRBD1 | TRBV19 | ASSLRGQVYGYT
TRBD1 | TRBV5-1 | ASSSSGGSGNTIY
NA | TRBV5-5 | ASSSQGPDTQY
NA | TRBV25-1 | ASSDVGTNGYT
NA | TRBV11-2 | ASSPGATFYEQY
NA | TRBV28 | ASSLFGGSSYEQY
NA | TRBV10-3 | AIRGDDRSNYGYT
NA | TRBV27 | ASTLGSVQY
TRBD1 | TRBV9 | ASRQKTGPGANVLT
TRBD1 | TRBV11-2 | ASSDRAGNSPLH
NA | TRBV28 | ASSLFAAPRQEF
NA | TRBV9 | ASSVAPDRSYEQY
NA | TRBV14 | ASSQENLRRYT
NA | TRBV15 | ATSREGVPDTQY
NA | TRBV6-5 | ASSRTLGWNQPQH
NA | TRBV11-2 | ASSSRAGNFDEQF
TRBD1 | TRBV18 | ASSPPGRGVDQPQH
NA | TRBV5-6 | ASSFLSQMNTGELF